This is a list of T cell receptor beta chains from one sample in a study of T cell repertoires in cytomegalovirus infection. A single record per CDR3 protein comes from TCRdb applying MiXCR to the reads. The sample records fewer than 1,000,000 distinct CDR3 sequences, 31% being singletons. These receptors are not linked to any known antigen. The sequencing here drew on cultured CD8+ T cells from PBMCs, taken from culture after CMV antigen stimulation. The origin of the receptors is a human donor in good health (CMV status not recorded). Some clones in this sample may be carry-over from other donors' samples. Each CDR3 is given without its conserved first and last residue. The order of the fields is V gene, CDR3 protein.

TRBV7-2 ASSLVGRTEAF
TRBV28 ASSNGANVLT
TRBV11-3 ASSSASFASGGTDTQY
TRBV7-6 ASSLTGGDIDEQF
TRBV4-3 ASSQNPPGLANTGELF
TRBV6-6 ASTLRADSYEQY
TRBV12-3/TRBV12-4 ASTPTTVWEAF
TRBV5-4 ASSLEPVEGLTGELF
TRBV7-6 ASSPRFTSGASTDTQY
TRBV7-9 ASSNPGLADLTRSTDTQY